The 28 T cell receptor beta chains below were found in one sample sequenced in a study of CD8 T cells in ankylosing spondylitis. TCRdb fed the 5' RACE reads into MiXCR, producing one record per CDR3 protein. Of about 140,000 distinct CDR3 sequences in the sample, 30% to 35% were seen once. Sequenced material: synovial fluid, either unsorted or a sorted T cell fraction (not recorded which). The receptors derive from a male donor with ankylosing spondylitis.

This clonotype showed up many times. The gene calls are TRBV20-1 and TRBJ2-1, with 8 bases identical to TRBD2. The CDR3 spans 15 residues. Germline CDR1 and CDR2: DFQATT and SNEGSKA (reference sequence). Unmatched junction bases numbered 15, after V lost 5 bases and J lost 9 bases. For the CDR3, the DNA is TGCAGTGCTCCCCGCACGAGCGGGAGAGGTGCTGAGCAGTTCTTC. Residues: CSAPRTSGRGAEQFF.

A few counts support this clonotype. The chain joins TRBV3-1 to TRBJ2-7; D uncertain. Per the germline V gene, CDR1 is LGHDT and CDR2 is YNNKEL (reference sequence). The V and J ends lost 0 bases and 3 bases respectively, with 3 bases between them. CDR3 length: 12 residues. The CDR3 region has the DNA TGTGCCAGCAGCCAAGAAGACTACGAGCAGTACTTC. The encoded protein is CASSQEDYEQYF.

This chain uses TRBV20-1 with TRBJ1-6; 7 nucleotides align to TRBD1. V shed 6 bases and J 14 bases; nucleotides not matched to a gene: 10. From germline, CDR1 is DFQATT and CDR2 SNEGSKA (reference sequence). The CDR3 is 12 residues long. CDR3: CSARQGQSALHF. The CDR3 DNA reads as TGCAGTGCGCGACAGGGCCAGTCGGCCCTCCACTTT.

The CDR3 here is CASSLVAVAGSYGYTF. The CDR3 region has the DNA TGTGCCAGCAGCTTGGTGGCCGTTGCCGGCAGCTATGGCTACACCTTC. The chain recombines TRBV5-6 with TRBJ1-2; D ambiguous. The V end was cut by 0 bases, the J end by 4 bases, with 16 bases between. The V gene's germline CDR1 is SGHDT and CDR2 YYEEEE. CDR3 size: 16 residues.

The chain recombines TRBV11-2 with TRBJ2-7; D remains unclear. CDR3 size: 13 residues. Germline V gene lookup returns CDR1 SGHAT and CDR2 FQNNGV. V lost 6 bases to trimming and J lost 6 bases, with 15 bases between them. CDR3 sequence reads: CASRLGPNGEQYF. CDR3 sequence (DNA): TGTGCCAGCAGATTGGGCCCGAACGGCGAGCAGTACTTC.

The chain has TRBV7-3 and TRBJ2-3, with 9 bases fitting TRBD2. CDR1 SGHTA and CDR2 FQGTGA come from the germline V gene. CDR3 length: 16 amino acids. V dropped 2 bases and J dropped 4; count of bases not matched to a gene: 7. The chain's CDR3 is CASSLVSGGGADTQYF. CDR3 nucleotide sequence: TGTGCCAGCAGCTTAGTGTCTGGCGGGGGGGCAGATACGCAGTATTTT.

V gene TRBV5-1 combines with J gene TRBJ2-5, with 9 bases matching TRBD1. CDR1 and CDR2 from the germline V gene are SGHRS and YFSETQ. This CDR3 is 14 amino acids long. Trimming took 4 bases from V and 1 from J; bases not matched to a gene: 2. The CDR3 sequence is CASSAGQGQETQYF. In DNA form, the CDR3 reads TGCGCCAGCAGCGCGGGACAGGGCCAAGAGACCCAGTACTTC.

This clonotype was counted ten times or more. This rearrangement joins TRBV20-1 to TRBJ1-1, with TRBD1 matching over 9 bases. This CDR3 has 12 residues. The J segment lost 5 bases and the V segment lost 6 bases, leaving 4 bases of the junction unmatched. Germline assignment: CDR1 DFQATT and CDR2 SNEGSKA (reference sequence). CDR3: CSAGQGRTEAFF. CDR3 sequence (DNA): TGCAGTGCCGGACAGGGGAGGACTGAAGCTTTCTTT.

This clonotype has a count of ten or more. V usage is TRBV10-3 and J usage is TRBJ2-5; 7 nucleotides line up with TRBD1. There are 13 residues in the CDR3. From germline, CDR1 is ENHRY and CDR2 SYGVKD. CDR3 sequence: CASTQGDSETQYF. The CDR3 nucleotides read TGTGCATCTACCCAGGGGGATTCAGAGACCCAGTACTTC.

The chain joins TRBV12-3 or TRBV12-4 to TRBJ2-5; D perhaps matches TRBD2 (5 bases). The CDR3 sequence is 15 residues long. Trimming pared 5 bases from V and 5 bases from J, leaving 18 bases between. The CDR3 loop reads CASSPRTGSGETQYF. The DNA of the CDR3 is TGTGCCAGCAGTCCTCGGACTGGCTCCGGGGAGACCCAGTACTTC.

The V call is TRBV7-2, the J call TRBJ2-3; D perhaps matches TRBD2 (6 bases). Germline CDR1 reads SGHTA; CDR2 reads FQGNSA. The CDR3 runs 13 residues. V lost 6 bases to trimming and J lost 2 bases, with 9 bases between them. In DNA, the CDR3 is TGTGCCAGCAGGGGGGGAAACACAGATACGCAGTATTTT. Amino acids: CASRGGNTDTQYF.

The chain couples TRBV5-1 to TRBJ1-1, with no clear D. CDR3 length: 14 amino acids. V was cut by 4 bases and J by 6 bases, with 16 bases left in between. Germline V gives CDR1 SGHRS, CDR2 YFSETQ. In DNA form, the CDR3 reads TGCGCCAGCAGCCCGTCGGGTGTAAGCGCTGAAGCTTTCTTT. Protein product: CASSPSGVSAEAFF.

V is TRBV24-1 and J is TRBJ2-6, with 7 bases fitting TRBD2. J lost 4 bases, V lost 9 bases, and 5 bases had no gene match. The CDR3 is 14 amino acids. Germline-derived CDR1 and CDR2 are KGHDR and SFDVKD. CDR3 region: CATGEGSGANVLTF. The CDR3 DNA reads TGTGCCACCGGGGAGGGTTCCGGGGCCAACGTCCTGACTTTC.

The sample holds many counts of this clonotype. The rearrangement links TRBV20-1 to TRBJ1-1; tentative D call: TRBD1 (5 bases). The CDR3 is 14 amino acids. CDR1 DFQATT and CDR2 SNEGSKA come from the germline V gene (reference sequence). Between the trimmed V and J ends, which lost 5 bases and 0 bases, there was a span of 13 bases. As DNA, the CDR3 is TGCAGTGCTCCATCCAGGGAGATGAACACTGAAGCTTTCTTT. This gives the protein CSAPSREMNTEAFF.

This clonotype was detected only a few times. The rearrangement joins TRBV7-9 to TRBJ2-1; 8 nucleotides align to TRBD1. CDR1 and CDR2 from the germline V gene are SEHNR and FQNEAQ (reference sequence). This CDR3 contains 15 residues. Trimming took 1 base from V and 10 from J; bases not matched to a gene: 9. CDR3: CASSLVGQGAWEQFF. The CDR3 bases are TGTGCCAGCAGCTTAGTAGGACAGGGAGCGTGGGAGCAGTTCTTC.

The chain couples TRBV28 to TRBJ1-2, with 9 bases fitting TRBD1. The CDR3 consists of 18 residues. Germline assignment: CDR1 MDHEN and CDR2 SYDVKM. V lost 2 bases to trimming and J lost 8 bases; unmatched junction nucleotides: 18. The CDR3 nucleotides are TGTGCCAGCAGTTTAGCATCGCCGGGGACAGGGCCCCTTGGAGGCTACACCTTC. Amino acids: CASSLASPGTGPLGGYTF.

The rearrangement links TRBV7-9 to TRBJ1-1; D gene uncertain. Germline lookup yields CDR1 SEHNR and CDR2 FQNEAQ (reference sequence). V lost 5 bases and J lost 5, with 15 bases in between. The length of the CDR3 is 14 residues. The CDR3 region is CASSHGRARTEAFF. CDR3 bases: TGTGCCAGCAGCCACGGGAGGGCCCGGACTGAAGCTTTCTTT.

The CDR3 DNA is TGTGCCACCAGCAGAGGGACGGGGGCGGATGAGCAGTTCTTC. It specifies CATSRGTGADEQFF. The chain combines TRBV15 with TRBJ2-1; TRBD1 or TRBD2 may be the D gene (6 bases each). The germline CDR1 and CDR2 sequences are LNHNV and YYDKDF (reference sequence). Trimming took off 1 base at V and 8 bases at J, with 12 bases between the two ends. The CDR3 is made up of 14 amino acids. Filled out from reference TRBV15 and TRBJ2-1, the complete variable domain reads DAMVIQNPRYQVTQFGKPVTLSCSQTLNHNVMYWYQQKSSQAPKLLFHYYDKDFNNEADTPDNFQSRRPNTSFCFLDIRSPGLGDTAMYLCATSRGTGADEQFFGPGTRLTVL.

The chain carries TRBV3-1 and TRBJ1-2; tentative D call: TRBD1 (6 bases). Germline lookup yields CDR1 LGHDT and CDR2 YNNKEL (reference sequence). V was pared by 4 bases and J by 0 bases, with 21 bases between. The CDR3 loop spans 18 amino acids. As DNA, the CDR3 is TGTGCCAGCAGCCCCCAGGACAGACGAGGTAGTACTAACTATGGCTACACCTTC. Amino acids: CASSPQDRRGSTNYGYTF.

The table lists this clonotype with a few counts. The CDR3 nucleotides are TGTGCCATCAGCGACTGGACAGGTGGTGGCTACACCTTC. It encodes CAISDWTGGGYTF. The chain links TRBV10-3 to TRBJ1-2, with 7 bases aligning to TRBD1. CDR1 and CDR2 from the germline V gene are ENHRY and SYGVKD. The CDR3 is 13 amino acids. The junction had 8 bases not matched to a gene; V was cut back by 6 bases and J by 7 bases.

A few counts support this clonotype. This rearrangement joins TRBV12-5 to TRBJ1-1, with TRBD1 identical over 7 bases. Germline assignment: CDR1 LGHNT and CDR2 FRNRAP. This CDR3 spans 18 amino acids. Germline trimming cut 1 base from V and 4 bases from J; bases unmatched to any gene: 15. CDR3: CASGLEKTGNGISTEAFF. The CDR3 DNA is TGTGCTAGTGGTTTGGAGAAGACAGGGAACGGAATTAGCACTGAAGCTTTCTTT.

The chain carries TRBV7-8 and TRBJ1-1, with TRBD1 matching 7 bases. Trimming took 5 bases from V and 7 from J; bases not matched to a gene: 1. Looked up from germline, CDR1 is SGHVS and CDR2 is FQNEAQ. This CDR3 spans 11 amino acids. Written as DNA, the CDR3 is TGTGCCAGCAGCGGGGACAGTGAAGCTTTCTTT. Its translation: CASSGDSEAFF.

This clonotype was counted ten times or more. The chain's CDR3 is CASKTTETQPQHF. The CDR3 coding sequence is TGTGCCAGCAAAACCACGGAGACTCAGCCCCAGCATTTT. The chain uses TRBV2 and TRBJ1-5; the D is unclear. CDR3 length: 13 amino acids. Germline V gene data show CDR1 as SNHLY and CDR2 as FYNNEI. V lost 7 bases, J lost 6 bases, and 13 bases lay in between.

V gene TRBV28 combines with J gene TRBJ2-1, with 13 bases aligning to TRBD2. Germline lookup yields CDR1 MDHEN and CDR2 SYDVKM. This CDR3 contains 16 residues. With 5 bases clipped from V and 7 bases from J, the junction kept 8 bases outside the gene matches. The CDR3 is CASSRTGTSGTNEQFF. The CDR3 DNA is TGTGCCAGCAGTCGAACCGGGACTAGCGGGACAAATGAGCAGTTCTTC.

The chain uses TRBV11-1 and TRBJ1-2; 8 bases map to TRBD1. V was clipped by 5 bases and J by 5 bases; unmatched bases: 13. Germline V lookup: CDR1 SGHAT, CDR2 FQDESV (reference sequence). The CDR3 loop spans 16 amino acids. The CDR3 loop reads CASSRRTGKEGYGYTF. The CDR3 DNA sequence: TGTGCCAGCAGCCGGCGGACAGGGAAGGAGGGATATGGCTACACCTTC.

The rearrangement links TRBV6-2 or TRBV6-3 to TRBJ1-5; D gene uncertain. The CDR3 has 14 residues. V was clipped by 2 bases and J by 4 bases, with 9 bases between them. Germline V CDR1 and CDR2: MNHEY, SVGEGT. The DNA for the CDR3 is TGTGCCAGCAGTTACGCCAGGCCGAATCAGCCCCAGCATTTT. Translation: CASSYARPNQPQHF.

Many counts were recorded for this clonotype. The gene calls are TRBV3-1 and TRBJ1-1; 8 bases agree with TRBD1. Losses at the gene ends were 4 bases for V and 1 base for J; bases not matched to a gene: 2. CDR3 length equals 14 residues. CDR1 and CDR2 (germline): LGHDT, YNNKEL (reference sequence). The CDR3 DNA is TGTGCCAGCAGCCTTACAGGGGGGAACACTGAAGCTTTCTTT. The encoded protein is CASSLTGGNTEAFF.

The CDR3 sequence: CAIRVMAGGYTF. The CDR3 DNA is TGTGCCATCAGGGTAATGGCAGGGGGCTACACCTTC. The chain couples TRBV10-3 to TRBJ1-2, with a tentative D call TRBD1 (5 bases). The germline V gene encodes CDR1 ENHRY and CDR2 SYGVKD. With 6 bases removed from V and 8 bases from J, the gap between germline ends came to 13 bases. CDR3 length equals 12 residues.